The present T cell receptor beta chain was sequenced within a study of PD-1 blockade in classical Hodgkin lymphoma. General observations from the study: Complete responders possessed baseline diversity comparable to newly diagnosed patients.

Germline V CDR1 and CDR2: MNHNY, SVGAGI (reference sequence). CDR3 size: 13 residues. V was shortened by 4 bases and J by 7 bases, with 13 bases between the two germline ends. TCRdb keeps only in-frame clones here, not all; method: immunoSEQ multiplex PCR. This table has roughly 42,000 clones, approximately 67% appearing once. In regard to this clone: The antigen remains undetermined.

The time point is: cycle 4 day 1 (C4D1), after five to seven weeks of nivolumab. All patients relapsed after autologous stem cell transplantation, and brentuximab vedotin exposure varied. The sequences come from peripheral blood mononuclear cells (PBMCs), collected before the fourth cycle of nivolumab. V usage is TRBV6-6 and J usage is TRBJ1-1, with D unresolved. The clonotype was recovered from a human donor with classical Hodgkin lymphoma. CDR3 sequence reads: CASSFEAEVEAFF. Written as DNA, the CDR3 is TGTGCCAGCAGTTTTGAGGCCGAGGTTGAAGCTTTCTTT.